The source of this T cell receptor (beta chain) is a study of blood T cell repertoires in COVID-19. The CDR3 runs 15 residues. Germline V gives CDR1 LGHNA, CDR2 YNFKEQ. The V end lost 1 base, the J end lost 0 bases, and 9 bases lay between the germline ends. Repertoires were generated with immunoSEQ multiplex PCR, while TCRdb's copy carries only in-frame clones and drops some. The sample consists of 70,000 or so clones, 86% of them appearing once. V and J are TRBV4-2 and TRBJ2-5, with a tentative D call TRBD2 (5 bases). This sequence originates from a man younger than 40 with acute or convalescent COVID-19. The sequencing sample was made of peripheral blood. This chain's CDR3 is CASSQVRGNQETQYF. The CDR3 nucleotides are TGTGCCAGCAGCCAAGTGCGAGGGAACCAAGAGACCCAGTACTTC.